This T cell receptor beta chain was identified during a study of blood T cell repertoires in COVID-19. Germline CDR1 LNHDA, CDR2 SQIVND (reference sequence). The V gene end was trimmed by 5 bases and the J gene end by 11 bases; junction bases not matched to a gene: 5. The CDR3 covers 11 residues. In the source study's methods: Counts of nucleated cells, estimated from reference gene primer amplification, were obtained. Profiling relied on immunoSEQ multiplex PCR, and the TCRdb table lists in-frame clones only, not all of them. V and J calls and clone size are as listed in that table; D and trimming were resolved from the DNA. The sample contains a few hundred thousand clones, approximately 86% of which appear only once. This clone was counted between two and nine times.

Sequenced sample: peripheral blood. V and J are TRBV19 and TRBJ1-2; 7 nucleotides align to TRBD1. The clonotype was recovered from a human donor in a cohort sampled during active COVID-19. CDR3 sequence (DNA): TGTGCCAGTAGTCCAGGACAGGCTTACACCTTC. The encoded protein is CASSPGQAYTF.